This TCR beta chain was identified in a study of shared clonotypes between healthy human individuals. This CDR3 comprises 16 residues. Between the trimmed V and J ends, which lost 5 bases and 0 bases, there was a span of 14 bases. Germline V CDR1 and CDR2: SGHVS, FQNEAQ. It was some 96 million PBMCs that unsorted samples used for genomic DNA. The protocol was immunoSEQ multiplex PCR, while the TCRdb copy is restricted to in-frame clones and leaves out a portion. The sample lists some 470,000 clones, 76% occurring once. Sequencing input: PBMCs. The J gene is TRBJ2-1, the V gene TRBV7-8; no clear D. The sequence was obtained from a woman in her thirties or forties in good health. Some clones in this sample may be carry-over from other donors' samples. The CDR3 here is CASSEKRTSSYNEQFF. For the CDR3, the DNA is TGTGCCAGCAGCGAAAAACGGACCAGCTCCTACAATGAGCAGTTCTTC.